This TCR beta chain was identified during a study of T cell responses to AZD1222 COVID-19 vaccine. Study-level points and caveats: Repertoire samples came only from after the peak T cell response. At baseline, seropositivity was found in only a handful of AZD1222 recipients. Variant regions that are unmutated are reportedly the target of nearly half of spike-specific TCRs.

Profiled with immunoSEQ multiplex PCR; TCRdb holds only in-frame clones, not every one. The sample lists more than 95,000 clones; 88% were seen once. This clone was seen a few times. Its cognate antigen is unknown. The V and J ends lost 2 bases and 7 bases respectively, with 10 bases between them. This CDR3 is built from 13 residues. The sample in question was peripheral blood, obtained on day 0 of AZD1222 vaccination. V is TRBV5-7 and J is TRBJ1-5; D possibly corresponds to TRBD1 (5 bases). TRBV5-7 is designated an ORF whose function remains uncertain. The sequence came from an adult in good health. In DNA form, the CDR3 reads TGTGCCAGCAGCTTTGGGGGAGGGCAGCCCCAGCATTTT. Amino acids: CASSFGGGQPQHF.